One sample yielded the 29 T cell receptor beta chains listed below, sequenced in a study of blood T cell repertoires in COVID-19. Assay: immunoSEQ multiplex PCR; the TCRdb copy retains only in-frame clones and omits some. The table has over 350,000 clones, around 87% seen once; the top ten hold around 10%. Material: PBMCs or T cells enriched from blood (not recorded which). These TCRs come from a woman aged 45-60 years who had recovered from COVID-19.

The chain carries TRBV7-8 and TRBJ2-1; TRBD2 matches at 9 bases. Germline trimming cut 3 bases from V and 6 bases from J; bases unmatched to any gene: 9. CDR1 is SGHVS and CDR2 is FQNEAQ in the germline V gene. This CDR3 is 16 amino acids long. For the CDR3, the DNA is TGTGCCAGCAGCTTTGCGAGGGCGGGGGGGGTCAATGAGCAGTTCTTC. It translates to CASSFARAGGVNEQFF.

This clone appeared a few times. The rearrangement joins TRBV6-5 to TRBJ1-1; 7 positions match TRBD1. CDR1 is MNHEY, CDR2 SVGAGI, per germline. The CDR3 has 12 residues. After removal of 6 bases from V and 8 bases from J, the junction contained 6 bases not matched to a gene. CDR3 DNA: TGTGCCAGCAGAGGGACAGTCTCCGAAGCTTTCTTT. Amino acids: CASRGTVSEAFF.

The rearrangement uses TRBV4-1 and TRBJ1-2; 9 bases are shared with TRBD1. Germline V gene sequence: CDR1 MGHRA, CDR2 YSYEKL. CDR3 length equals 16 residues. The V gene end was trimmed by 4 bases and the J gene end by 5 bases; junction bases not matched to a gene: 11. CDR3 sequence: CASSLGGADRGYGYTF. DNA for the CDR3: TGCGCCAGCAGCCTCGGGGGTGCTGACAGGGGGTATGGCTACACCTTC.

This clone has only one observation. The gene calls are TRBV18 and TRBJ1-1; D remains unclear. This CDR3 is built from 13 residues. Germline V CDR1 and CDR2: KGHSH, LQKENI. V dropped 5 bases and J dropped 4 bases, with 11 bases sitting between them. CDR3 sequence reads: CASSLIPGTEAFF. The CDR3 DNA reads TGTGCCAGCTCATTAATACCAGGCACTGAAGCTTTCTTT.

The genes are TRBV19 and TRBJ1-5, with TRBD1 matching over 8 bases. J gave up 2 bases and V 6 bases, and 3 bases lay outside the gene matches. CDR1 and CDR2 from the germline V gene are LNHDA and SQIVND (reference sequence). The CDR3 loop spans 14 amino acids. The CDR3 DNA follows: TGTGCCAGTAGGATGGACAGGGGCAATCAGCCCCAGCATTTT. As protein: CASRMDRGNQPQHF.

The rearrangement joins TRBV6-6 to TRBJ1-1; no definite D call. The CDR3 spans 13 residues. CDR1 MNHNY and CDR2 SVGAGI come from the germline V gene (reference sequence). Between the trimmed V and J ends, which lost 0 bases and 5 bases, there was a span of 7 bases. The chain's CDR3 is CASSYSEETEAFF. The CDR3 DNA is TGTGCCAGCAGTTACTCTGAAGAGACTGAAGCTTTCTTT.

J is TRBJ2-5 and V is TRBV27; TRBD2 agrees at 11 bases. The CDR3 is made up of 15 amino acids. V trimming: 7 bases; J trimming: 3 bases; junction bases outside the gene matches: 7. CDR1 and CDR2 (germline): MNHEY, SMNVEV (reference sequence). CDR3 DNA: TGTGCCAGCAAGGATACGGGACTAGCGGAAGAGACCCAGTACTTC. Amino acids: CASKDTGLAEETQYF.

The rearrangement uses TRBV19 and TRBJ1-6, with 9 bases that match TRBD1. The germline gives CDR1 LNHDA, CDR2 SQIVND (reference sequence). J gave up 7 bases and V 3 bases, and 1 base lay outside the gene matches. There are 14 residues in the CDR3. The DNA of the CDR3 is TGTGCCAGTAGTATTGGGACAGGGAATTCACCCCTCCACTTT. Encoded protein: CASSIGTGNSPLHF.

In DNA, the CDR3 is TGCGCCAGCAGCTGGGACGGGAGCTCCTACGAGCAGTACTTC. This gives the protein CASSWDGSSYEQYF. The chain employs TRBV5-1 and TRBJ2-7; maybe TRBD2 (6 bases). Germline CDR1 and CDR2: SGHRS and YFSETQ. The V end was cut by 3 bases, the J end by 0 bases, with 10 bases between. This CDR3 contains 14 residues.

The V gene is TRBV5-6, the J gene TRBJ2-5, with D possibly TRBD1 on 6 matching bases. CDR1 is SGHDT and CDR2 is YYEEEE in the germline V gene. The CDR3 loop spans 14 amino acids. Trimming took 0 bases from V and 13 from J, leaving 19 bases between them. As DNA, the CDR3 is TGTGCCAGCAGCTTGGAGAACAGTCGAGTAGGGGGGTACTTC. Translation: CASSLENSRVGGYF.

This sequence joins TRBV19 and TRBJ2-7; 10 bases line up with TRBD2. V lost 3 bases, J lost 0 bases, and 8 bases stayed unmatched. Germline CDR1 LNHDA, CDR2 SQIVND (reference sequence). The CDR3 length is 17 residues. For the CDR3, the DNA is TGTGCCAGTAGTATGGCTAGCGGGGGCGATAGCTCCTACGAGCAGTACTTC. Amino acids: CASSMASGGDSSYEQYF.

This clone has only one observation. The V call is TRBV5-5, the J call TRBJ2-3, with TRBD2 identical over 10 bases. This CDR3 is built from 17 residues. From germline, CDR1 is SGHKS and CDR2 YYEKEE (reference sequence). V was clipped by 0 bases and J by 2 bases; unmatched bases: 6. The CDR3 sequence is CASSLGLAGDHTDTQYF. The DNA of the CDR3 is TGTGCCAGCAGCTTGGGGCTAGCGGGGGACCACACAGATACGCAGTATTTT. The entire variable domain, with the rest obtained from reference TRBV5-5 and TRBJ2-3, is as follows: DAGVTQSPTHLIKTRGQQVTLRCSPISGHKSVSWYQQVLGQGPQFIFQYYEKEERGRGNFPDRFSARQFPNYSSELNVNALLLGDSALYLCASSLGLAGDHTDTQYFGPGTRLTVL.

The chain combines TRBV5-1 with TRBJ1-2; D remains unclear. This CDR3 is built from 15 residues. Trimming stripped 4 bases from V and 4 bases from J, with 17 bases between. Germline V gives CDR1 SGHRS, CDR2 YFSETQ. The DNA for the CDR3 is TGCGCCAGCAGCCTCGAGGGAGGGTGGAGCTATGGCTACACCTTC. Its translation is CASSLEGGWSYGYTF.

DNA for the CDR3: TGTGCCAGCACCCTACTTTATTCCCGGGACAGAAGATCCTACGAGCAGTACTTC. Residues: CASTLLYSRDRRSYEQYF. The chain is built from TRBV28 and TRBJ2-7; 7 positions match TRBD1. This CDR3 is built from 18 residues. Looked up from germline, CDR1 is MDHEN and CDR2 is SYDVKM. Losses at the gene ends were 7 bases for V and 1 base for J; bases not matched to a gene: 19.

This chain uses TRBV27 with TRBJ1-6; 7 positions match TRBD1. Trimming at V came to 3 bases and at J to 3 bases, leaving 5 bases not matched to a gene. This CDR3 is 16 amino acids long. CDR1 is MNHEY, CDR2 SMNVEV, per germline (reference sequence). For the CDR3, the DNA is TGTGCCAGCAGTTTGGCAGGGACAGTCTATAATTCACCCCTCCACTTT. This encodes CASSLAGTVYNSPLHF.

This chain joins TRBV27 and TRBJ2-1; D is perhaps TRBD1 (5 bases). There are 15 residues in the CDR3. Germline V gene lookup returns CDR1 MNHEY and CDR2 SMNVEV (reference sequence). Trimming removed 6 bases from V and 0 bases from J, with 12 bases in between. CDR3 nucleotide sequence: TGTGCCAGCAGGAAGACAGCCCACTCCTACAATGAGCAGTTCTTC. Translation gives CASRKTAHSYNEQFF.

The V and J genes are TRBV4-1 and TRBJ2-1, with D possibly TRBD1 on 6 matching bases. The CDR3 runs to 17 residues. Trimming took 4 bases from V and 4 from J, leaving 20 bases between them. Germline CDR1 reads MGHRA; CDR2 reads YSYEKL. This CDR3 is CASSPRQESISYNEQFF. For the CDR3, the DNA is TGCGCCAGCAGCCCAAGACAGGAGTCCATTTCGTACAATGAGCAGTTCTTC.

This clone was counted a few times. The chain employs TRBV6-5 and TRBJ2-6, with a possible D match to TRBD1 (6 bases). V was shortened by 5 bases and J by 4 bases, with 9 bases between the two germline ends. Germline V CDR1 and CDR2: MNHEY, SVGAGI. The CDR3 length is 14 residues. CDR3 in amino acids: CASSTGFGANVLTF. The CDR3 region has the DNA TGTGCCAGCAGTACAGGGTTCGGGGCCAACGTCCTGACTTTC.

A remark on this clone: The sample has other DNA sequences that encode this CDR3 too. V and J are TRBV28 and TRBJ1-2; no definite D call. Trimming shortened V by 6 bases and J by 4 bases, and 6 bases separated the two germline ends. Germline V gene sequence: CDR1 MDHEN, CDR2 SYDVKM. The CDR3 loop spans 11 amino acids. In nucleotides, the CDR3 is TGTGCCAGCAGCTCGGTCTATGGCTACACCTTC. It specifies CASSSVYGYTF.

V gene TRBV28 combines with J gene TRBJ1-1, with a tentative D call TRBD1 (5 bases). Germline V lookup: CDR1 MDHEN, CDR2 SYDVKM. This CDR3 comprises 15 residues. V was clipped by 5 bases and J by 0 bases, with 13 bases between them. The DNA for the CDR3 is TGTGCCAGCAGTGTAGCGGGACCTATGAACACTGAAGCTTTCTTT. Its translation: CASSVAGPMNTEAFF.

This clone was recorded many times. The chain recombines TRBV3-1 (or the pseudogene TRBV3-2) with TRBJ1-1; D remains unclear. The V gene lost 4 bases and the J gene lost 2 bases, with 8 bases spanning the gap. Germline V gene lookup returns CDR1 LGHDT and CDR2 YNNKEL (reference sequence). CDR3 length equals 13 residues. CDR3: CASSPDINTEAFF. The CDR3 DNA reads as TGTGCCAGCAGCCCCGACATTAACACTGAAGCTTTCTTT.

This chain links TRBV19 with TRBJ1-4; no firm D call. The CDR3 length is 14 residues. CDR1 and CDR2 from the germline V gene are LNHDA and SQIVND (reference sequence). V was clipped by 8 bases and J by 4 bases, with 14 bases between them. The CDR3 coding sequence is TGTGCCAGTGCAGATCCCGGGATTAATGAAAAACTGTTTTTT. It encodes CASADPGINEKLFF.

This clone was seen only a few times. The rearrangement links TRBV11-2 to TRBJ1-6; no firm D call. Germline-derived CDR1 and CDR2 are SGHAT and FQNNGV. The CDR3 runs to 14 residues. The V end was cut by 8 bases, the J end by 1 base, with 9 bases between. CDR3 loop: CASRWESYNSPLHF. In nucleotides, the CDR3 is TGTGCCAGCCGGTGGGAGTCCTATAATTCACCCCTCCACTTT.

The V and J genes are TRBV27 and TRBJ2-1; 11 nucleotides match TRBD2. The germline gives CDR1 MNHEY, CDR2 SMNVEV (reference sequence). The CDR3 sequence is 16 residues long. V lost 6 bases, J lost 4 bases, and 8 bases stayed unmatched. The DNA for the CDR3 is TGTGCCAGCAGGGCCTCCACTAGCGGGGGTTACAATGAGCAGTTCTTC. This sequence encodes CASRASTSGGYNEQFF.

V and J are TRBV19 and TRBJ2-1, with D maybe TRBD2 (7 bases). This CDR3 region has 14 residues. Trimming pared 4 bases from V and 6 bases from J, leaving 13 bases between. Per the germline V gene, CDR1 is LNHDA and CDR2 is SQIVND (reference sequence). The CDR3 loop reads CASSSGGQLNEQFF. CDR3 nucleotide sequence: TGTGCCAGTAGTAGCGGGGGCCAGCTCAATGAGCAGTTCTTC.

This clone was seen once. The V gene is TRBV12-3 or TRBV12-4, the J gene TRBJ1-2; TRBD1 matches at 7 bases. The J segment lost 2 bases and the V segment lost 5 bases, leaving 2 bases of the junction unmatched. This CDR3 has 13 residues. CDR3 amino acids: CASSKDRNYGYTF. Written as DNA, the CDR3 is TGTGCCAGCAGTAAGGACAGGAACTATGGCTACACCTTC.

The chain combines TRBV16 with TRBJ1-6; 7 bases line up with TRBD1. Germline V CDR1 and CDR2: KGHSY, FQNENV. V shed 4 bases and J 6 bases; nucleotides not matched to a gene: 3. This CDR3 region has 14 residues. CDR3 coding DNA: TGTGCCAGCAGCCTACAGGGGATTAATTCACCCCTCCACTTT. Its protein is CASSLQGINSPLHF.

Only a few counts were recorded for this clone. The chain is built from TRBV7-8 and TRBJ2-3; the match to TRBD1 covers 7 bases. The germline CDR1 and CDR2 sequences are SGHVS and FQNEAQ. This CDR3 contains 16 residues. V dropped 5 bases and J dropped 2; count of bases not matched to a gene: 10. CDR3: CASSTPGTELTDTQYF. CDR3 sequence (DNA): TGTGCCAGCAGCACCCCCGGGACAGAACTCACAGATACGCAGTATTTT.

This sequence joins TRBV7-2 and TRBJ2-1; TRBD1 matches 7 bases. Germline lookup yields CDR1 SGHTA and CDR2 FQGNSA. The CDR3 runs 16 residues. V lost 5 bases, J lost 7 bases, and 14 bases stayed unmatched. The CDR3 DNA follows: TGTGCCAGCAGCCCGGTACGGGACAGCGTGGGGAATGAGCAGTTCTTC. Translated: CASSPVRDSVGNEQFF.